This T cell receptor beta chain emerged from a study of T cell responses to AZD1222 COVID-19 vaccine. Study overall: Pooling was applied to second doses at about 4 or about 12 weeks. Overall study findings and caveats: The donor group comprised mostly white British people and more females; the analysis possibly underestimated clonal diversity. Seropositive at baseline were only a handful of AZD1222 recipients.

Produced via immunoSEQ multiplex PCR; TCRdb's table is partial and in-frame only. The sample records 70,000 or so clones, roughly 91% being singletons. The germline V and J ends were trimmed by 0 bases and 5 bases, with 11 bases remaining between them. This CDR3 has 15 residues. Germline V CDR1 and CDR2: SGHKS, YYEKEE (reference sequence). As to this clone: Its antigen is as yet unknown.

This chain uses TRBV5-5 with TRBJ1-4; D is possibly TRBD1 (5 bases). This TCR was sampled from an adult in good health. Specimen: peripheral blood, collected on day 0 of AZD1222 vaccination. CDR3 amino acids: CASSLDGTRNEKLFF. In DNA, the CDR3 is TGTGCCAGCAGCTTGGACGGGACTCGGAATGAAAAACTGTTTTTT.